This T cell receptor beta chain appears in the sequencing data of a study of blood T cell repertoires in COVID-19. Study in general: PBMCs, B-cell-depleted T cells, or T cells provided the cDNA or gDNA that made up the material.

Assignment of participants to cohorts was predicated upon participant-reported clinical history. Exposed participants came across a COVID-19 case within 2 weeks before study entry. The CDR3 totals 15 residues. The V segment lost 2 bases and the J segment 7 bases; nucleotides outside the gene matches: 7. The V gene's germline CDR1 is SEHNR and CDR2 FQNEAQ (reference sequence). In the original workflow: By means of reference gene primer amplification, nucleated cell counts were estimated. TCRdb's copy holds only in-frame clones and misses some; the assay was immunoSEQ multiplex PCR. V, J and clone size are taken as reported in that table, and D and trimming were inferred from the DNA itself. The table includes 250,000 to 400,000 clones, roughly 85% detected once.

The specimen was PBMCs or T cells enriched from blood (not recorded which). J is TRBJ2-7 and V is TRBV7-9; 11 nucleotides align to TRBD1. This TCR was recovered from a woman aged 30 to 39 who had been exposed to COVID-19. This CDR3 is CASSLIGQGAGEQYF. DNA for the CDR3: TGTGCCAGCAGCTTAATTGGACAGGGGGCCGGAGAGCAGTACTTC. The variable domain in full, with the rest retrieved from reference TRBV7-9 and TRBJ2-7, is DTGVSQNPRHKITKRGQNVTFRCDPISEHNRLYWYRQTLGQGPEFLTYFQNEAQLEKSRLLSDRFSAERPKGSFSTLEIQRTEQGDSAMYLCASSLIGQGAGEQYFGPGTRLTVT.